Shown below are 15 T cell receptor beta chains from a single sample sequenced in a study of T cell changes during pregnancy in multiple sclerosis. TCRdb's table, derived via immunoSEQ multiplex PCR, lists solely in-frame clones and lacks some. The sample lists about 36,000 clones, about 91% occurring once. Sequences were derived from CD8+ T cells from peripheral blood mononuclear cells, sampled in the third trimester of pregnancy. The source of these receptors is a female donor with multiple sclerosis, enrolled in a pregnancy study.

V usage is TRBV6-5 and J usage is TRBJ1-4; D perhaps matches TRBD1 (5 bases). The CDR3 consists of 12 residues. V was cut by 2 bases and J by 8 bases, with 6 bases left in between. Germline CDR1 and CDR2: MNHEY and SVGAGI. CDR3 in amino acids: CASSYGGEKLFF. The CDR3 DNA is TGTGCCAGCAGTTACGGGGGGGAAAAACTGTTTTTT.

In nucleotides, the CDR3 is TGTGCCAGTAGGACCGGGATAGTCAACACTGAAGCTTTCTTT. Residues: CASRTGIVNTEAFF. The rearrangement joins TRBV19 to TRBJ1-1; D ambiguous. The CDR3 contains 14 residues. V was shortened by 6 bases and J by 2 bases, with 13 bases between the two germline ends. Looked up from germline, CDR1 is LNHDA and CDR2 is SQIVND (reference sequence).

This rearrangement joins TRBV27 to TRBJ1-4, with 8 bases lining up with TRBD1. Germline lookup yields CDR1 MNHEY and CDR2 SMNVEV (reference sequence). V gave up 6 bases and J gave up 4 bases; unmatched junction bases: 10. This CDR3 comprises 16 residues. As DNA, the CDR3 is TGTGCCAGCAGCCTACGACAGGGGAGACTTAATGAAAAACTGTTTTTT. Its translation: CASSLRQGRLNEKLFF. Based on the CDR3 plus reference TRBV27 and TRBJ1-4, the full variable domain is EAQVTQNPRYLITVTGKKLTVTCSQNMNHEYMSWYRQDPGLGLRQIYYSMNVEVTDKGDVPEGYKVSRKEKRNFPLILESPSPNQTSLYFCASSLRQGRLNEKLFFGSGTQLSVL.

This clone was picked up one time. The chain combines TRBV7-2 with TRBJ2-3; perhaps TRBD2 as D (5 bases). The V and J ends lost 5 bases and 2 bases respectively, with 20 bases between them. The CDR3 is made up of 17 amino acids. CDR1 and CDR2 (germline): SGHTA, FQGNSA. The CDR3 sequence: CASSILPFSRDTDTQYF. CDR3 DNA: TGTGCCAGCAGCATTCTGCCTTTCTCGAGGGACACAGATACGCAGTATTTT. Based on the CDR3 plus reference TRBV7-2 and TRBJ2-3, the full variable domain is GAGVSQSPSNKVTEKGKDVELRCDPISGHTALYWYRQSLGQGLEFLIYFQGNSAPDKSGLPSDRFSAERTGGSVSTLTIQRTQQEDSAVYLCASSILPFSRDTDTQYFGPGTRLTVL.

V gene TRBV4-2 combines with J gene TRBJ2-1; the match to TRBD1 covers 8 bases. The CDR3 loop spans 16 amino acids. Germline V gene sequence: CDR1 LGHNA, CDR2 YNFKEQ. V lost 2 bases to trimming and J lost 6 bases; unmatched junction nucleotides: 9. The CDR3 here is CASSQPGTGTGNEQFF. The DNA for the CDR3 is TGTGCCAGCAGCCAACCCGGGACAGGAACCGGCAATGAGCAGTTCTTC.

V gene TRBV2 combines with J gene TRBJ2-1, with TRBD1 as a possible D gene (6 bases). The CDR3 consists of 18 residues. CDR1 and CDR2 from the germline V gene are SNHLY and FYNNEI. V dropped 2 bases and J dropped 5 bases, with 22 bases sitting between them. CDR3 sequence reads: CASSEPIDRNLRDNEQFF. CDR3 coding DNA: TGTGCCAGCAGTGAACCAATCGACAGGAATCTTAGAGACAATGAGCAGTTCTTC.

This chain uses TRBV12-5 with TRBJ2-5; possible D gene TRBD1, 6 bases. The CDR3 contains 17 residues. Germline CDR1 is LGHNT and CDR2 is FRNRAP. Trimming left V 0 bases short and J 2 bases short, with 16 bases between. This CDR3 is CASGLVLDSPGQETQYF. The CDR3 nucleotides read TGTGCTAGTGGTTTGGTACTGGACAGTCCGGGACAAGAGACCCAGTACTTC.

This clone was seen only once. This sequence joins TRBV9 and TRBJ2-3; 8 bases map to TRBD2. Trimming at V came to 3 bases and at J to 4 bases, leaving 4 bases not matched to a gene. This CDR3 contains 14 residues. Looked up from germline, CDR1 is SGDLS and CDR2 is YYNGEE. The CDR3 DNA is TGTGCCAGCAGCGCGGGGGGGGGCCCAGATACGCAGTATTTT. Its protein is CASSAGGGPDTQYF.

The rearrangement links TRBV6-5 to TRBJ2-7; 7 bases agree with TRBD1. CDR1 and CDR2 (germline): MNHEY, SVGAGI. This CDR3 is built from 15 residues. Trimming at V came to 2 bases and at J to 0 bases, leaving 4 bases not matched to a gene. Here the CDR3 DNA reads TGTGCCAGCAGTTACGGAGGACAGGCCTCCTACGAGCAGTACTTC. It yields the protein CASSYGGQASYEQYF.

V gene TRBV5-1 combines with J gene TRBJ2-5, with TRBD1 identical over 8 bases. Losses at the gene ends were 4 bases for V and 4 bases for J; bases not matched to a gene: 6. Germline V gene data show CDR1 as SGHRS and CDR2 as YFSETQ. The CDR3 spans 14 residues. CDR3 protein: CASSPRTGRETQYF. CDR3 in DNA: TGCGCCAGCAGCCCGAGGACAGGGAGAGAGACCCAGTACTTC.

This clone was picked up one time. The genes are TRBV4-2 and TRBJ2-3; TRBD2 matches at 8 bases. J was trimmed by 1 base and V by 5 bases; bases with no gene match: 5. CDR1 LGHNA and CDR2 YNFKEQ come from the germline V gene. The CDR3 spans 15 residues. In DNA form, the CDR3 reads TGTGCCAGCAGCTATACTAGCGGACGCACAGATACGCAGTATTTT. It yields the protein CASSYTSGRTDTQYF.

This sequence joins TRBV27 and TRBJ2-1, with 7 positions matching TRBD1. Unmatched junction bases numbered 13, after V lost 8 bases and J lost 6 bases. CDR1 and CDR2 from the germline V gene are MNHEY and SMNVEV (reference sequence). The CDR3 has 15 amino acids. The CDR3 loop is CASAVGQYIINEQFF. The CDR3 nucleotides are TGTGCCAGCGCTGTGGGACAGTATATTATCAATGAGCAGTTCTTC.

By share of the sample, this clone is large. The J gene is TRBJ1-6, the V gene TRBV7-6; 7 bases align to TRBD1. The CDR3 is 16 residues long. The ends lost 1 base at V and 8 bases at J; junction bases unmatched: 8. Germline CDR1 and CDR2: SGHVS and FNYEAQ. Here the CDR3 reads CASSLVSRQGDSPLHF. CDR3 nucleotide sequence: TGTGCCAGCAGCTTAGTTTCAAGACAGGGCGATTCACCCCTCCACTTT.

The chain joins TRBV29-1 to TRBJ2-7, with D possibly TRBD2 on 7 matching bases. Germline assignment: CDR1 SQVTM and CDR2 ANQGSEA. V was trimmed by 1 base and J by 3 bases, leaving 16 bases between them. The CDR3 extends over 15 amino acids. The CDR3 protein is CSVEGGGRADYEQYF. The CDR3, as DNA: TGCAGCGTTGAAGGGGGGGGCAGGGCTGACTACGAGCAGTACTTC.

This clone has only one observation. The chain carries TRBV5-1 and TRBJ2-3; 10 nucleotides agree with TRBD2. Per germline, CDR1 SGHRS and CDR2 YFSETQ. Germline trimming cut 2 bases from V and 4 bases from J; bases unmatched to any gene: 4. The CDR3 covers 15 residues. Here the CDR3 DNA reads TGCGCCAGCAGCTTTAGCGGGGGGAGAGCAGATACGCAGTATTTT. Translated, it gives CASSFSGGRADTQYF.